The 28 T cell receptor beta chains listed next were all sequenced from one sample in a study of T cells in Graves' hyperthyroidism and ophthalmopathy. Amplified TCR beta CDR3 regions came from RNA transcripts. First-round RT-PCR targeting the TCR CDR3 was performed with the HTBI primer set. Using its own MiXCR run on the multiplex PCR reads, TCRdb lists one record per CDR3 protein. Of roughly 700,000 distinct CDR3 sequences detected, roughly a third appear once; the ten largest clones hold roughly 30%. Input material: blood. The receptor source for this set is a woman aged 40 to 55 with Graves' hyperthyroidism.

This chain links TRBV11-2 with TRBJ1-5; perhaps TRBD1 as D (5 bases). The germline V gene encodes CDR1 SGHAT and CDR2 FQNNGV. Between the trimmed V and J ends, which lost 2 bases and 3 bases, there was a span of 11 bases. CDR3 length: 15 residues. CDR3 sequence: CASSLPSGPNQPQHF. The CDR3 DNA sequence: TGTGCCAGCAGCTTACCGTCAGGGCCCAATCAGCCCCAGCATTTT.

This clonotype was seen many times. DNA for the CDR3: TGTGCCAGTACCCCCGGCCCTTCGGGAGAGCAGTACTTC. Translation gives CASTPGPSGEQYF. V gene TRBV19 combines with J gene TRBJ2-7, with a possible D match to TRBD2 (5 bases). Per germline, CDR1 LNHDA and CDR2 SQIVND (reference sequence). The CDR3 totals 13 residues. With 7 bases removed from V and 7 bases from J, the gap between germline ends came to 17 bases.

This clonotype was detected a few times. This chain uses TRBV7-2 with TRBJ2-2, with 14 bases identical to TRBD2. CDR3 size: 18 residues. The germline CDR1 and CDR2 sequences are SGHTA and FQGNSA. The J segment lost 4 bases and the V segment lost 4 bases, leaving 8 bases of the junction unmatched. CDR3 sequence (DNA): TGTGCCAGCAGCTGGGGGGTGGGGACTAGCGGGAGCACCGGGGAGCTGTTTTTT. This codes for CASSWGVGTSGSTGELFF.

This chain links TRBV6-5 with TRBJ2-7; D remains ambiguous. This CDR3 comprises 11 residues. Germline loops: CDR1 MNHEY, CDR2 SVGAGI. The V gene lost 6 bases and the J gene lost 6 bases, with 9 bases spanning the gap. In DNA form, the CDR3 reads TGTGCCAGCAGACAAGGGATCGAGCAGTACTTC. It translates to CASRQGIEQYF.

Many counts were recorded for this clonotype. J is TRBJ1-1 and V is TRBV7-2, with a tentative D call TRBD1 (5 bases). CDR3 length: 13 residues. The V end lost 5 bases, the J end lost 4 bases, and 11 bases lay between the germline ends. Germline CDR1 reads SGHTA; CDR2 reads FQGNSA. The CDR3 reads CASSRPGSTEAFF. The CDR3 coding sequence is TGTGCCAGCAGCCGACCAGGGAGCACTGAAGCTTTCTTT.

This clonotype was seen at least ten times. The chain links TRBV29-1 to TRBJ1-1; D remains unclear. Germline V gene data show CDR1 as SQVTM and CDR2 as ANQGSEA. The CDR3 contains 11 residues. V lost 7 bases and J lost 3, with 9 bases in between. The CDR3 DNA sequence: TGCAGCGCCCGCGAATACACTGAAGCTTTCTTT. It encodes CSAREYTEAFF.

This sequence joins TRBV4-3 and TRBJ2-3, with D possibly being TRBD2 (6 bases). The length of the CDR3 is 16 residues. Trimming shortened V by 1 base and J by 4 bases, and 15 bases separated the two germline ends. Germline assignment: CDR1 LGHNA and CDR2 YSLEER. The CDR3 spells CASSQVAYGGADTQYF. Here the CDR3 DNA reads TGCGCCAGCAGCCAAGTGGCTTACGGGGGAGCAGATACGCAGTATTTT.

This clonotype was detected many times. The chain joins TRBV2 to TRBJ1-5; D gene unclear. The CDR3 length is 12 residues. CDR1 SNHLY and CDR2 FYNNEI come from the germline V gene. The V gene lost 2 bases and the J gene lost 6 bases, with 5 bases spanning the gap. The CDR3 DNA follows: TGTGCCAGCAGTGAACGAGGTCAGCCCCAGCATTTT. Amino acid sequence: CASSERGQPQHF.

As regards this clonotype: A much larger clone is a single base away; this may be a read error. V and J are TRBV19 and TRBJ2-7; D is possibly TRBD2 (5 bases). The CDR3 is 13 amino acids. The ends were cut back, 5 bases at V and 5 bases at J, with 13 bases in the middle. Germline loops: CDR1 LNHDA, CDR2 SQIVND (reference sequence). The CDR3 sequence is CASSRRRGDEQYF. CDR3 in DNA: TGTGCCAGTAGTCGCAGACGGGGTGACGAGCAGTACTTC. The whole variable domain, remainder taken from reference TRBV19 and TRBJ2-7, is DGGITQSPKYLFRKEGQNVTLSCEQNLNHDAMYWYRQDPGQGLRLIYYSQIVNDFQKGDIAEGYSVSREKKESFPLTVTSAQKNPTAFYLCASSRRRGDEQYFGPGTRLTVT.

The CDR3 bases are TGTGCCAGCAGCTTTCGACAGGGGGCAGAGTCTGAAGCTTTCTTT. This sequence encodes CASSFRQGAESEAFF. The V call is TRBV7-2, the J call TRBJ1-1; the match to TRBD1 covers 10 bases. Germline CDR1 SGHTA, CDR2 FQGNSA. This CDR3 has 15 amino acids. V shed 3 bases, J shed 6 bases, and the junction held 7 bases outside the gene matches.

This clonotype has ten or more counts. The chain is built from TRBV7-3 and TRBJ2-2; perhaps TRBD2 as D (5 bases). The germline V gene has CDR1 SGHTA and CDR2 FQGTGA. CDR3 length equals 12 residues. V dropped 5 bases and J dropped 4 bases, with 5 bases sitting between them. CDR3 nucleotides: TGTGCCAGCAGCGGACTCACCGGGGAGCTGTTTTTT. As protein: CASSGLTGELFF.

This clonotype occurred a few times. The chain is built from TRBV19 and TRBJ1-2; possible D gene TRBD1, 6 bases. Germline loops: CDR1 LNHDA, CDR2 SQIVND (reference sequence). Deletions cut 4 bases from V and 6 bases from J, with 18 bases between. The CDR3 covers 15 residues. The CDR3 DNA follows: TGTGCCAGTAGTAGCTGGGACACTCCTGGCGATGGCTACACCTTC. It codes for CASSSWDTPGDGYTF.

V usage is TRBV7-2 and J usage is TRBJ2-7; 9 positions agree with TRBD1. The CDR3 covers 16 residues. The ends lost 5 bases at V and 2 bases at J; junction bases unmatched: 10. CDR1 and CDR2 (germline): SGHTA, FQGNSA. This CDR3 is CASSREGTGLAYEQYF. The CDR3 nucleotides are TGTGCCAGCAGCCGAGAGGGGACAGGGTTGGCCTACGAGCAGTACTTC.

This clonotype has only a few counts. This chain connects TRBV6-5 to TRBJ2-5, with D unclear. Trimming stripped 0 bases from V and 5 bases from J, with 10 bases between. The CDR3 has 14 residues. CDR1 and CDR2 from the germline V gene are MNHEY and SVGAGI. CDR3 DNA sequence: TGTGCCAGCAGTTACTCAGGGTTGATGGAGACCCAGTACTTC. This codes for CASSYSGLMETQYF.

This clonotype has just a few counts. The junction differs from germline at one of its ends, possibly a read error. This chain links TRBV12-3 or TRBV12-4 with TRBJ2-2, with D perhaps TRBD2 (6 bases). This CDR3 region has 15 residues. Here the CDR3 reads CASSSTSTVTGGLFF. CDR3 DNA: TGTGCCAGCAGTAGCACCTCGACAGTCACCGGGGGGCTGTTTTTT.

V usage is TRBV4-3 and J usage is TRBJ1-3; D uncertain. Per the germline V gene, CDR1 is LGHNA and CDR2 is YSLEER. CDR3 length equals 16 residues. Trimming took 0 bases from V and 0 from J, leaving 9 bases between them. The CDR3 coding sequence is TGCGCCAGCAGCCAAGAGGCAGATTACTCTGGAAACACCATATATTTT. This codes for CASSQEADYSGNTIYF.

The table lists this clonotype with a few counts. The J gene is TRBJ2-7, the V gene TRBV20-1; D perhaps matches TRBD2 (6 bases). Between the trimmed V and J ends, which lost 7 bases and 2 bases, there was a span of 21 bases. This CDR3 contains 15 residues. Germline lookup yields CDR1 DFQATT and CDR2 SNEGSKA (reference sequence). CDR3 nucleotides: TGCAGTGTTCTTTCGCGGCACGGGGGTCCCTACGAGCAGTACTTC. It specifies CSVLSRHGGPYEQYF.

The chain uses TRBV29-1 and TRBJ2-3, with D possibly matching TRBD1 (6 bases). CDR3 length: 13 residues. Trimming cost V 6 bases and J 4 bases, with 14 bases left between them. CDR1 and CDR2 from the germline V gene are SQVTM and ANQGSEA. The CDR3 spells CSVKGQGPDTQYF. The CDR3 DNA sequence: TGCAGCGTAAAAGGGCAGGGGCCAGATACGCAGTATTTT.

This chain joins TRBV6-2 or TRBV6-3 and TRBJ2-7; D is unclear. Germline V gives CDR1 MNHEY, CDR2 SVGEGT. This CDR3 comprises 11 residues. Deletions cut 5 bases from V and 5 bases from J, with 7 bases between. The CDR3 loop is CASSRYNEQYF. CDR3 nucleotides: TGTGCCAGCAGTCGCTATAACGAGCAGTACTTC.

This clonotype was seen just once. The rearrangement joins TRBV6-1 to TRBJ2-2; TRBD1 matches 10 bases. The trim removed 8 bases at V and 5 bases at J, leaving 14 bases unmatched. CDR1 is MNHNS and CDR2 is SASEGT in the germline V gene. The CDR3 sequence is 17 residues long. The CDR3 coding sequence is TGTGCCAGCCGCCTCAAATCCGGGACAGGGGATACCGGGGAGCTGTTTTTT. Its translation is CASRLKSGTGDTGELFF.

The sample holds a few counts of this clonotype. The V gene is TRBV6-5, the J gene TRBJ2-7; possible D gene TRBD1, 6 bases. The CDR3 is 15 residues long. CDR1 is MNHEY, CDR2 SVGAGI, per germline. Trimming took off 3 bases at V and 0 bases at J, with 12 bases between the two ends. CDR3 sequence reads: CASSYSGTPSYEQYF. In DNA, the CDR3 is TGTGCCAGCAGTTATTCCGGGACACCCTCCTACGAGCAGTACTTC.

This chain links TRBV12-3 or TRBV12-4 with TRBJ2-5; TRBD2 agrees at 8 bases. The CDR3 runs 15 residues. V lost 2 bases and J lost 6; bases outside the gene matches: 8. CDR3 DNA sequence: TGTGCCAGCAGTTTAACTTCGACTAGCGAGCAGACCCAGTACTTC. It encodes CASSLTSTSEQTQYF.

The rearrangement uses TRBV27 and TRBJ1-6, with TRBD1 matching 8 bases. The V segment lost 6 bases and the J segment 10 bases; nucleotides outside the gene matches: 14. Looked up from germline, CDR1 is MNHEY and CDR2 is SMNVEV (reference sequence). CDR3 length: 16 residues. CDR3 residues: CASRSDRVWLGSPLHF. The CDR3 DNA is TGTGCCAGCAGATCGGACAGGGTGTGGTTAGGCTCACCCCTCCACTTT.

This chain uses TRBV29-1 with TRBJ1-1; tentative D call: TRBD1 (5 bases). Trimming took off 7 bases at V and 5 bases at J, with 14 bases between the two ends. This CDR3 spans 12 amino acids. Germline CDR1 reads SQVTM; CDR2 reads ANQGSEA. CDR3 in amino acids: CSAGDRWTEAFF. CDR3 bases: TGCAGCGCGGGGGACCGATGGACTGAAGCTTTCTTT. The full variable domain, completed using reference TRBV29-1 and TRBJ1-1, is SAVISQKPSRDICQRGTSLTIQCQVDSQVTMMFWYRQQPGQSLTLIATANQGSEATYESGFVIDKFPISRPNLTFSTLTVSNMSPEDSSIYLCSAGDRWTEAFFGQGTRLTVV.

There are a few counts of this clonotype. This chain joins TRBV6-2 or TRBV6-3 and TRBJ2-7; D gene uncertain. The CDR3 runs to 12 residues. The V gene's germline CDR1 is MNHEY and CDR2 SVGEGT. Deletions cut 2 bases from V and 6 bases from J, with 8 bases between. Here the CDR3 DNA reads TGTGCCAGCAGTTACGGATCGGTCGAGCAGTACTTC. This gives the protein CASSYGSVEQYF.

This clonotype was picked up many times. CDR3 sequence (DNA): TGCGCCAGCAGCCAGGTCATCGGACAGGGTAATCAGCCCCAGCATTTT. Protein sequence: CASSQVIGQGNQPQHF. This chain connects TRBV4-1 to TRBJ1-5, with 8 nucleotides matching TRBD1. Germline V gives CDR1 MGHRA, CDR2 YSYEKL. With 3 bases clipped from V and 4 bases from J, the junction kept 8 bases outside the gene matches. There are 16 residues in the CDR3.

This sequence joins TRBV28 and TRBJ2-5; D is possibly TRBD2 (5 bases). Per germline, CDR1 MDHEN and CDR2 SYDVKM. V lost 7 bases and J 3 bases, leaving 15 bases between the germline ends. The CDR3 is made up of 14 amino acids. The CDR3 coding sequence is TGTGCCAGCACCCCGTCAGGAGCGGAAGAGACCCAGTACTTC. Encoded protein: CASTPSGAEETQYF.

At least ten counts were recorded for this clonotype. V gene TRBV7-8 combines with J gene TRBJ1-5; 8 bases map to TRBD1. The CDR3 consists of 13 residues. Germline V gene data show CDR1 as SGHVS and CDR2 as FQNEAQ. V was clipped by 3 bases and J by 7 bases; unmatched bases: 2. The DNA for the CDR3 is TGTGCCAGCAGCTTCGACAGGGGCCAGCCCCAGCATTTT. This encodes CASSFDRGQPQHF. The whole variable domain, remainder taken from reference TRBV7-8 and TRBJ1-5, is GAGVSQSPRYKVAKRGQDVALRCDPISGHVSLFWYQQALGQGPEFLTYFQNEAQLDKSGLPSDRFFAERPEGSVSTLKIQRTQQEDSAVYLCASSFDRGQPQHFGDGTRLSIL.